This TCR beta chain stems from a study of memory CD4+ T cells and cytomegalovirus serostatus. Study background: Of the healthy Belgian adults, nine or ten were CMV seropositive and more than 20 seronegative.

The sort gate was single viable CD3+CD4+CD8-CD45RO+ cells for memory CD4+ T cells. Points from the study as a whole: About 40% of the roughly 160 known CMV-associated TCRbeta sequences appeared in CD4+ memory.

CDR1 and CDR2 (germline): SGHRS, YFSETQ. The CDR3 length is 14 residues. Trimming at V came to 4 bases and at J to 6 bases, leaving 8 bases not matched to a gene. Method: immunoSEQ multiplex PCR; TCRdb's copy keeps in-frame clones and lacks some. The data show tens of thousands of clones, about 80% seen once. On this clone itself: The antigen is unknown.

The sequencing input was memory CD4+ T cells from blood. The receptor comes from an adult in good health and CMV-seropositive. V usage is TRBV5-1 and J usage is TRBJ2-7; TRBD1 aligns across 9 bases. The CDR3 here is CASSDRQGVGEQYF. DNA for the CDR3: TGCGCCAGCAGCGATCGACAGGGGGTCGGCGAGCAGTACTTC.